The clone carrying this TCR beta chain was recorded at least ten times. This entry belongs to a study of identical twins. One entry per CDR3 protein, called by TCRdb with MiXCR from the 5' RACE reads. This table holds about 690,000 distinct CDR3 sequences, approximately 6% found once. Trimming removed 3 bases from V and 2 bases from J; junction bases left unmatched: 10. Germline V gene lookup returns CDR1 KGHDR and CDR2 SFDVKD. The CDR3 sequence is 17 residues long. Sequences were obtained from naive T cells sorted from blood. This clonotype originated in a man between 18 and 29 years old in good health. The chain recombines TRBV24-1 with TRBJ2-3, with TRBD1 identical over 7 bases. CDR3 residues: CATSDQGQVLDTDTQYF. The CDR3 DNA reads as TGTGCCACCAGTGATCAAGGACAGGTTCTCGACACAGATACGCAGTATTTT.